These T cell receptor beta chains were read from a single sample in a study of T cell changes during pregnancy in multiple sclerosis. TCRdb keeps only in-frame clones here, not all; method: immunoSEQ multiplex PCR. In the table there are 30,000 to 40,000 clones, around 89% of which are singletons. Specimen: CD8+ T cells from peripheral blood mononuclear cells, collected in the third trimester of pregnancy. These receptors all stem from a female donor with multiple sclerosis, enrolled in a pregnancy study. Both conserved end residues are part of each CDR3. A D gene is named only where the DNA matches it firmly. Size tells how often a clone was seen (once, few, many) or the class of an expanded clone, and some rows leave it out.

V gene	D gene	J gene	clone size	CDR3 DNA	CDR3 protein
TRBV5-4	TRBD1	TRBJ1-2	-	TGTGCCAGCAGCGCGAGCAGGGGGCTTGGCTACACCTTC	CASSASRGLGYTF
TRBV30	TRBD2	TRBJ2-2	-	TGTGCCTTCTCTAGCGGGGGGGCCACCGGGGAGCTGTTTTTT	CAFSSGGATGELFF
TRBV4-3	-	TRBJ1-4	-	TGCGCCAGCAGCCAAGGGCCCCGTGTGGAGTGGGAAAAACTGTTTTTT	CASSQGPRVEWEKLFF
TRBV5-1	-	TRBJ1-2	once	TGCGCCAGCAGCTCTGGAGGCGTAGTCTATGGCTACACCTTC	CASSSGGVVYGYTF
TRBV9	-	TRBJ2-3	-	TGTGCCAGCAGCGTAGTGGCCACGAGCACAGATACGCAGTATTTT	CASSVVATSTDTQYF
TRBV9	TRBD1	TRBJ1-4	-	TGTGCCAGCAACAGGGGGCGCGTGGATAATGAAAAACTGTTTTTT	CASNRGRVDNEKLFF
TRBV7-2	TRBD1	TRBJ2-2	large	TGTGCCAGCAGCTTCCCGGGACAGAGGATCCCTGGGGAGCTGTTTTTT	CASSFPGQRIPGELFF
TRBV19	-	TRBJ2-2	-	TGTGCCACCGTTCTCAGGAACACCGGGGAGCTGTTTTTT	CATVLRNTGELFF
TRBV19	TRBD1	TRBJ1-2	-	TGTGCCAGTAGTATTCCGGCAGGGGGTGACTATGGCTACACCTTC	CASSIPAGGDYGYTF
TRBV12-1	-	TRBJ2-3	-	-	CASSCTRVGWGADVTDTQYF
TRBV7-2	-	TRBJ2-3	once	TGTGCCAGCAGCTTCCAAACAGATACGCAGTATTTT	CASSFQTDTQYF
TRBV29-1	TRBD2	TRBJ2-7	-	TGCAGCGTTGAAACTAGCGGGGGGCACGAGCAGTACTTC	CSVETSGGHEQYF
TRBV7-2	TRBD2	TRBJ2-1	-	TGTGCCAGCAGCCGGAGCGGGGGAGTTTACAATGAGCAGTTCTTC	CASSRSGGVYNEQFF
TRBV7-9	TRBD2	TRBJ2-3	-	TGTGCCAGCAGCGCCCTCTGGACTAGCGGGGTCCCAGATACGCAGTATTTT	CASSALWTSGVPDTQYF
TRBV4-3	-	TRBJ1-3	-	TGCGCCAGCAGCCAAGAAGAAGCGACAGGCTCCCCTGAAAACACCATATATTTT	CASSQEEATGSPENTIYF
TRBV27	-	TRBJ1-1	few	TGTGCCAGCGGAGGAGTTGGCACTGAAGCTTTCTTT	CASGGVGTEAFF
TRBV2	-	TRBJ1-5	once	TGTGCCAGCAGTGTTGCGGGGGGTCAGCCCCAGCATTTT	CASSVAGGQPQHF
TRBV7-8	-	TRBJ2-7	-	TGTGCCAGCAGCTTGGTCCCGGAGAGCTACGAGCAGTACTTC	CASSLVPESYEQYF
TRBV5-8	TRBD1	TRBJ1-2	-	TGTGCCAGCAGCTTAACAGGGGCCACCCGCGGCTACACCTTC	CASSLTGATRGYTF
TRBV4-1	-	TRBJ2-7	-	TGCGCCAGCAGCCAGGGGAGGTCCTACGAGCAGTACTTC	CASSQGRSYEQYF
TRBV19	-	TRBJ1-1	once	TGTGCCAGTAGTATTACAGAAAACACTGAAGCTTTCTTT	CASSITENTEAFF
TRBV7-6	-	TRBJ2-7	-	TGTGCCAGCAGCTTAGCGCAGGGGCAAGGGGCCTCCTACGAGCAGTACTTC	CASSLAQGQGASYEQYF
TRBV2	-	TRBJ1-2	-	TGTGCCAGAGTAAAGCAGGTCCATGGCTACACCTTC	CARVKQVHGYTF
TRBV30	-	TRBJ1-1	few	TGTGCCTGGAACTATAACACTGAAGCTTTCTTT	CAWNYNTEAFF
TRBV7-3	-	TRBJ1-2	-	TGTGCCAGCAACGAGTGTTCGTGCTACACCTTC	CASNECSCYTF
TRBV5-4	-	TRBJ1-2	-	TGTGCCAGCAGACGTGACAGCTACTATGGCTACACCTTC	CASRRDSYYGYTF
TRBV2	-	TRBJ1-2	-	TGTGCCAGCAGCCCTCCGGTTCGAGCGGGTGGCTACACCTTC	CASSPPVRAGGYTF
TRBV28	-	TRBJ1-6	once	TGTGCCAGCGGCCGAAATTCACCCCTCCACTTT	CASGRNSPLHF
TRBV14	TRBD1	TRBJ2-5	-	TGTGCCAGCAGCCAAGAGACAGGGTGGATCGAAGAGACCCAGTACTTC	CASSQETGWIEETQYF